A single sample gave rise to the 25 T cell receptor beta chains below, sequenced in a study of T cell repertoires in ileal Crohn's disease. Generated by immunoSEQ multiplex PCR, the TCRdb table keeps only in-frame clones and is missing some. Among about 9,600 clones listed, less than 85% were seen once. The sample taken for sequencing was ileal tissue. All receptors derive from an adult with Crohn's disease.

The V call is TRBV28, the J call TRBJ2-7; 7 bases align to TRBD2. CDR1 and CDR2 from the germline V gene are MDHEN and SYDVKM. The CDR3 totals 15 residues. V shed 3 bases and J 0 bases; nucleotides not matched to a gene: 5. This CDR3 reads CASSFQLASSYEQYF. The CDR3 nucleotides read TGTGCCAGCAGTTTTCAACTAGCGAGCTCCTACGAGCAGTACTTC.

V and J are TRBV19 and TRBJ1-5; TRBD1 matches at 11 bases. After removal of 8 bases from V and 6 bases from J, the junction contained 6 bases not matched to a gene. CDR3 size: 14 residues. Germline V gene lookup returns CDR1 LNHDA and CDR2 SQIVND (reference sequence). The CDR3 region has the DNA TGTGCCAGTGCGGCGGACAGGGGGCTTCAGCCCCAGCATTTT. It translates to CASAADRGLQPQHF.

The rearrangement uses TRBV5-1 and TRBJ2-7; TRBD1 aligns across 12 bases. Germline V gene data show CDR1 as SGHRS and CDR2 as YFSETQ. The CDR3 contains 15 residues. V gave up 1 base and J gave up 5 bases; unmatched junction bases: 4. DNA of the CDR3: TGCGCCAGCAGCTTGTCTGGGACAGGGGGCCACGAGCAGTACTTC. Protein sequence: CASSLSGTGGHEQYF. The whole variable domain, remainder taken from reference TRBV5-1 and TRBJ2-7, is KAGVTQTPRYLIKTRGQQVTLSCSPISGHRSVSWYQQTPGQGLQFLFEYFSETQRNKGNFPGRFSGRQFSNSRSEMNVSTLELGDSALYLCASSLSGTGGHEQYFGPGTRLTVT.

The chain's CDR3 is CAWSKDRGRNEQFF. DNA of the CDR3: TGTGCCTGGAGTAAAGACAGGGGGCGGAATGAGCAGTTCTTC. This rearrangement joins TRBV30 to TRBJ2-1, with 10 bases fitting TRBD1. This CDR3 spans 14 amino acids. CDR1 is GTSNPN, CDR2 SVGIG, per germline (reference sequence). The ends lost 2 bases at V and 7 bases at J; junction bases unmatched: 5.

This chain links TRBV5-1 with TRBJ1-3; TRBD1 agrees at 9 bases. V dropped 3 bases and J dropped 2; count of bases not matched to a gene: 0. The CDR3 loop spans 14 amino acids. From germline, CDR1 is SGHRS and CDR2 YFSETQ. As DNA, the CDR3 is TGCGCCAGCAGCTACAGGGGGCCTGGAAACACCATATATTTT. As protein: CASSYRGPGNTIYF.

CDR3 in amino acids: CASPGASGRGTDTQYF. DNA of the CDR3: TGTGCCAGCCCAGGGGCTAGCGGGAGGGGCACAGATACGCAGTATTTT. The gene calls are TRBV7-2 and TRBJ2-3; 12 nucleotides match TRBD2. Germline CDR1 and CDR2: SGHTA and FQGNSA. The CDR3 contains 16 residues. V lost 8 bases, J lost 1 base, and 7 bases stayed unmatched.

The CDR3 region has the DNA TGTGCCAGCAGTGAAGTCCCCCAAACAGGCCTCACAGATACGCAGTATTTT. Its protein is CASSEVPQTGLTDTQYF. The V gene is TRBV25-1, the J gene TRBJ2-3; D perhaps matches TRBD1 (5 bases). CDR1 is MGHDK and CDR2 is SYGVNS in the germline V gene. The V end lost 2 bases, the J end lost 2 bases, and 17 bases lay between the germline ends. The CDR3 sequence is 17 residues long.

This clone was counted a few times. The V and J genes are TRBV5-1 and TRBJ1-1, with TRBD1 as a possible D gene (5 bases). The CDR3 loop spans 15 amino acids. V gave up 4 bases and J gave up 3 bases, with 16 bases separating them. Germline lookup yields CDR1 SGHRS and CDR2 YFSETQ. The chain's CDR3 is CASSPRGGEDTEAFF. CDR3 nucleotides: TGCGCCAGCAGCCCCCGGGGGGGAGAAGACACTGAAGCTTTCTTT. The full variable domain, with the rest looked up from reference TRBV5-1 and TRBJ1-1, is KAGVTQTPRYLIKTRGQQVTLSCSPISGHRSVSWYQQTPGQGLQFLFEYFSETQRNKGNFPGRFSGRQFSNSRSEMNVSTLELGDSALYLCASSPRGGEDTEAFFGQGTRLTVV.

The V gene is TRBV7-6, the J gene TRBJ1-2; D might be TRBD1 (6 bases). The V gene's germline CDR1 is SGHVS and CDR2 FNYEAQ. V was cut by 5 bases and J by 2 bases, with 21 bases left in between. The CDR3 is 17 amino acids. CDR3 bases: TGTGCCAGCAGCCCACGCGGGGGGGGCCTTTCCAACTATGGCTACACCTTC. Encoded protein: CASSPRGGGLSNYGYTF.

The genes are TRBV5-3 and TRBJ1-1; D gene ambiguous. TRBV5-3 is an ORF, and what it does is uncertain. The CDR3 length is 14 residues. Trimming pared 0 bases from V and 5 bases from J, leaving 11 bases between. The CDR3: CARSLADLGTEAFF. The CDR3, as DNA: TGTGCCAGAAGCTTGGCGGATCTAGGAACTGAAGCTTTCTTT.

This chain connects TRBV4-1 to TRBJ1-5, with D maybe TRBD1 (5 bases). The CDR3 extends over 15 amino acids. CDR1 is MGHRA, CDR2 YSYEKL, per germline. Trimming left V 0 bases short and J 5 bases short, with 11 bases between. The CDR3 sequence is CASSQDEQAYQPQHF. The CDR3 nucleotides are TGCGCCAGCAGCCAAGATGAACAGGCCTATCAGCCCCAGCATTTT.

This clone was seen once. This chain uses TRBV27 with TRBJ2-2; 12 bases are shared with TRBD1. Germline V gene lookup returns CDR1 MNHEY and CDR2 SMNVEV (reference sequence). The ends lost 6 bases at V and 6 bases at J; junction bases unmatched: 5. CDR3 length equals 15 residues. DNA of the CDR3: TGTGCCAGCAGGACGGGACAGGGGGCCGCCGGGGAGCTGTTTTTT. As protein: CASRTGQGAAGELFF.

The chain employs TRBV2 and TRBJ2-4; D uncertain. The CDR3 is 14 amino acids. The V and J ends lost 4 bases and 7 bases respectively, with 14 bases between them. CDR1 is SNHLY and CDR2 is FYNNEI in the germline V gene. As DNA, the CDR3 is TGTGCCAGCAGTGCTGACAACGCCCGGAACATTCAGTACTTC. As protein: CASSADNARNIQYF.

The chain has TRBV30 and TRBJ2-1; 7 bases are a match to TRBD1. This CDR3 contains 14 residues. CDR1 and CDR2 (germline): GTSNPN, SVGIG (reference sequence). V lost 5 bases to trimming and J lost 6 bases; unmatched junction nucleotides: 10. In DNA, the CDR3 is TGTGCCTGGGACCGACAGGGTTTGAGCAATGAGCAGTTCTTC. Residues: CAWDRQGLSNEQFF.

CDR3 sequence reads: CASSEDSYYNEQFF. In DNA form, the CDR3 reads TGTGCCAGTAGCGAAGACAGTTACTACAATGAGCAGTTCTTC. The chain is built from TRBV19 and TRBJ2-1, with a weak D call TRBD1 (5 bases). V was trimmed by 6 bases and J by 3 bases, leaving 12 bases between them. Germline lookup yields CDR1 LNHDA and CDR2 SQIVND (reference sequence). This CDR3 is built from 14 residues.

The chain recombines TRBV30 with TRBJ2-5, with D possibly matching TRBD1 (6 bases). Trimming took off 5 bases at V and 2 bases at J, with 12 bases between the two ends. The CDR3 is 13 residues long. In germline, CDR1 is GTSNPN, CDR2 SVGIG (reference sequence). The CDR3 sequence: CAWESRGQETQYF. CDR3 DNA: TGTGCCTGGGAGAGTAGGGGGCAAGAGACCCAGTACTTC.

This chain uses TRBV4-2 with TRBJ2-7; 9 bases are a match to TRBD2. Looked up from germline, CDR1 is LGHNA and CDR2 is YNFKEQ. J gave up 4 bases and V 0 bases, and 10 bases lay outside the gene matches. The CDR3 totals 17 residues. This chain's CDR3 is CASSQEVRASGKYEQYF. The CDR3 bases are TGTGCCAGCAGCCAAGAAGTTCGGGCTAGCGGGAAGTACGAGCAGTACTTC.

V gene TRBV5-1 combines with J gene TRBJ1-3, with 11 positions matching TRBD1. CDR1 is SGHRS and CDR2 is YFSETQ in the germline V gene. The CDR3 extends over 16 amino acids. Losses at the gene ends were 3 bases for V and 2 bases for J; bases not matched to a gene: 4. The CDR3 is CASSSGDRGAGNTIYF. The CDR3, as DNA: TGCGCCAGCAGCTCGGGGGACAGGGGGGCTGGAAACACCATATATTTT.

The chain combines TRBV6-5 with TRBJ2-7; the D is unclear. The CDR3 spans 15 residues. V was trimmed by 0 bases and J by 7 bases, leaving 16 bases between them. CDR1 MNHEY and CDR2 SVGAGI come from the germline V gene. CDR3 sequence: CASSYSNQPLGEQYF. The CDR3 DNA reads TGTGCCAGCAGTTACTCGAACCAGCCTCTCGGGGAGCAGTACTTC.

The sample holds a few counts of this clone. The chain recombines TRBV6-6 with TRBJ2-5; 9 bases are shared with TRBD2. Germline trimming cut 6 bases from V and 4 bases from J; bases unmatched to any gene: 9. CDR3 length: 15 residues. The germline CDR1 and CDR2 sequences are MNHNY and SVGAGI (reference sequence). CDR3: CASSDSGSRPETQYF. CDR3 DNA: TGTGCCAGCAGCGATAGCGGGAGTCGCCCAGAGACCCAGTACTTC.

The genes are TRBV27 and TRBJ1-2; 7 bases are shared with TRBD1. J was trimmed by 2 bases and V by 6 bases; bases with no gene match: 6. Looked up from germline, CDR1 is MNHEY and CDR2 is SMNVEV (reference sequence). CDR3 length: 14 residues. For the CDR3, the DNA is TGTGCCAGCAGCACCTTGGGACAGAACTATGGCTACACCTTC. This translates into CASSTLGQNYGYTF.

V usage is TRBV18 and J usage is TRBJ1-1, with D maybe TRBD1 (5 bases). The germline V gene encodes CDR1 KGHSH and CDR2 LQKENI. The ends were cut back, 2 bases at V and 4 bases at J, with 11 bases in the middle. The CDR3 runs 14 residues. The DNA of the CDR3 is TGTGCCAGCTCACCAGGGGGACTTACCACTGAAGCTTTCTTT. This gives the protein CASSPGGLTTEAFF.

The rearrangement joins TRBV5-1 to TRBJ2-1; weak D call: TRBD2 (7 bases). The V end lost 4 bases, the J end lost 5 bases, and 13 bases lay between the germline ends. The CDR3 consists of 14 residues. In germline, CDR1 is SGHRS, CDR2 YFSETQ. Here the CDR3 reads CASSGAGGHNEQFF. In DNA form, the CDR3 reads TGCGCCAGCAGCGGGGCCGGGGGGCACAATGAGCAGTTCTTC.

The rearrangement uses TRBV4-3 and TRBJ2-2; maybe TRBD2 (7 bases). The CDR3 has 15 amino acids. Germline CDR1 LGHNA, CDR2 YSLEER. The ends were cut back, 1 base at V and 6 bases at J, with 12 bases in the middle. CDR3 in amino acids: CASSQVGGRPGELFF. The CDR3, as DNA: TGCGCCAGCAGCCAAGTGGGGGGGCGACCCGGGGAGCTGTTTTTT.

The chain combines TRBV29-1 with TRBJ2-5, with a weak D call TRBD2 (5 bases). Germline V CDR1 and CDR2: SQVTM, ANQGSEA. The V and J ends lost 4 bases and 5 bases respectively, with 14 bases between them. The CDR3 consists of 13 residues. The CDR3 is CSVVRVRGETQYF. The CDR3 region has the DNA TGCAGCGTTGTGCGGGTGCGCGGGGAGACCCAGTACTTC.